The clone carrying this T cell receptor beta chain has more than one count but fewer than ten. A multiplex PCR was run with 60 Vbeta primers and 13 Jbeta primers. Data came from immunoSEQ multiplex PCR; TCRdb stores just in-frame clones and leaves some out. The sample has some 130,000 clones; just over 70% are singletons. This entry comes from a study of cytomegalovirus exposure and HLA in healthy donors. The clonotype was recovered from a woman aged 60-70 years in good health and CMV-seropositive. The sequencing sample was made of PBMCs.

The CDR3 spells CASSPTDNYGYTF. The CDR3 DNA follows: TGTGCCAGCTCACCAACAGACAACTATGGCTACACCTTC. The chain uses TRBV18 and TRBJ1-2, with no clear D. Germline values: CDR1 KGHSH, CDR2 LQKENI. The CDR3 runs to 13 residues. Trimming took off 2 bases at V and 2 bases at J, with 6 bases between the two ends.